This section outlines one TCR beta chain sequence together with its context. The antigen is not known. The source of the sample is a study of response to subunit inactivated influenza vaccine. Study conclusions and caveats: Authors suggested each seasonal influenza vaccination recruits few new T cells.

TCRdb itself ran the RT-PCR reads through MiXCR, one entry per CDR3 protein. The table lists fewer than 400,000 distinct CDR3 sequences, 20% to 25% of them singletons. V shed 5 bases and J 7 bases; nucleotides not matched to a gene: 10. This CDR3 is built from 14 residues. Germline V gene data show CDR1 as SGHTA and CDR2 as FQGNSA. This chain uses TRBV7-2 with TRBJ2-5, with 7 bases lining up with TRBD2. The receptor comes from a man in his fifties or sixties who received an inactivated influenza vaccine. Sequencing was performed on PBMCs from blood, taken about 19 months after vaccination. DNA for the CDR3: TGTGCCAGCAGCACTCCAGTTTGGGGGGGGACCCAGTACTTC. Translation: CASSTPVWGGTQYF.